One and the same sample provided the 28 T cell receptor beta chains below, sequenced in a study of blood T cells in healthy people across ages. Using a J-beta primer mix together with a sample-barcoded 5' primer, a second PCR was run for about 7 to 12 cycles. TCRdb analysed the 5' RACE reads with MiXCR anew, one entry per CDR3 protein. Here the sample spans around 790,000 distinct CDR3 sequences, 44% being singletons. The sample taken for sequencing was blood. These receptors all stem from a man between 60 and 75 years old in good health.

This clonotype was seen a handful of times. This chain joins TRBV20-1 and TRBJ1-6, with 7 bases that match TRBD1. Trimming took 3 bases from V and 2 from J; bases not matched to a gene: 4. CDR1 and CDR2 from the germline V gene are DFQATT and SNEGSKA (reference sequence). The CDR3 totals 15 residues. CDR3 in DNA: TGCAGTGCTAGGCCACAGGGGACCTATAATTCACCCCTCCACTTT. It specifies CSARPQGTYNSPLHF.

The rearrangement uses TRBV5-1 and TRBJ2-1; D is undetermined. Germline assignment: CDR1 SGHRS and CDR2 YFSETQ. The CDR3 covers 15 residues. The V gene lost 0 bases and the J gene lost 9 bases, with 16 bases spanning the gap. This CDR3 is CASSLARSEGREQFF. The CDR3 DNA follows: TGCGCCAGCAGCTTGGCCCGGTCAGAAGGGCGTGAGCAGTTCTTC.

V and J are TRBV7-2 and TRBJ2-3, with D tentatively TRBD2 (5 bases). The CDR3 is made up of 13 amino acids. From germline, CDR1 is SGHTA and CDR2 FQGNSA. The V end lost 0 bases, the J end lost 4 bases, and 5 bases lay between the germline ends. Here the CDR3 reads CASSLARADTQYF. CDR3 nucleotides: TGTGCCAGCAGCTTAGCGCGGGCAGATACGCAGTATTTT.

This clonotype came up a few times. The chain combines TRBV27 with TRBJ2-5, with 8 nucleotides matching TRBD1. The end of the DNA is better explained by TRBJ2-7, so the J call may be wrong. Germline values: CDR1 MNHEY, CDR2 SMNVEV (reference sequence). The CDR3 is made up of 15 amino acids. CDR3 in DNA: TGTGCCAGCAGGTTGGGGACAGGATCCGTCTACGAGCAGTACTTC. This codes for CASRLGTGSVYEQYF.

This clonotype was detected only a few times. The chain combines TRBV20-1 with TRBJ2-7; D is perhaps TRBD1 or TRBD2 (5 bases each). The CDR3 loop spans 14 amino acids. Germline lookup yields CDR1 DFQATT and CDR2 SNEGSKA (reference sequence). With 6 bases removed from V and 1 base from J, the gap between germline ends came to 16 bases. In nucleotides, the CDR3 is TGCAGTGCCAGGCATCCGGGACGGTCCTACGAGCAGTACTTC. Its protein is CSARHPGRSYEQYF.

This clonotype was found a few times. Germline is not matched at one junction end, which may reflect a read error. J is TRBJ2-7 and V is TRBV7-9, with 9 bases matching TRBD2. CDR3 length: 13 residues. CDR1 and CDR2 (germline): SEHNR, FQNEAQ (reference sequence). This CDR3 is CASSSGGSHEQYF. In DNA form, the CDR3 reads TGTGCCAGCAGTAGCGGGGGCTCCCACGAGCAGTACTTC.

This clonotype came up a few times. The chain uses TRBV4-1 and TRBJ1-6; D is undetermined. Trimming removed 3 bases from V and 0 bases from J, with 9 bases in between. Germline V gives CDR1 MGHRA, CDR2 YSYEKL. The CDR3 length is 16 residues. CDR3 residues: CASSHGRSSYNSPLHF. The CDR3 nucleotides are TGCGCCAGCAGCCATGGTAGGAGCTCCTATAATTCACCCCTCCACTTT.

The chain recombines TRBV6-5 with TRBJ1-2; possibly TRBD1 for D (6 bases). The V gene lost 6 bases and the J gene lost 8 bases, with 19 bases spanning the gap. The CDR3 totals 14 residues. CDR1 MNHEY and CDR2 SVGAGI come from the germline V gene. DNA for the CDR3: TGTGCCAGCAGGGAAGGGGGACGGGCGGAGGGCTACACCTTC. It translates to CASREGGRAEGYTF.

The chain is built from TRBV6-5 and TRBJ1-1; D perhaps matches TRBD1 (6 bases). CDR3 length: 14 amino acids. V lost 6 bases and J 1 base, leaving 12 bases between the germline ends. Germline V gene data show CDR1 as MNHEY and CDR2 as SVGAGI. The CDR3: CASSHREANTEAFF. CDR3 in DNA: TGTGCCAGCAGCCACAGGGAGGCGAACACTGAAGCTTTCTTT.

The rearrangement links TRBV6-2 or TRBV6-3 to TRBJ1-6, with TRBD1 matching 8 bases. CDR1 MNHEY and CDR2 SVGEGT come from the germline V gene. After removal of 5 bases from V and 10 bases from J, the junction contained 10 bases not matched to a gene. The CDR3 length is 15 residues. For the CDR3, the DNA is TGTGCCAGCAGTCCCACAGGGGGGTACTGGTCACCCCTCCACTTT. This translates into CASSPTGGYWSPLHF.

The chain has TRBV5-6 and TRBJ1-2, with TRBD1 as a possible D gene (6 bases). V dropped 1 base and J dropped 2 bases, with 12 bases sitting between them. This CDR3 is 15 amino acids long. The germline CDR1 and CDR2 sequences are SGHDT and YYEEEE. The CDR3 loop is CASSLSSRGNYGYTF. CDR3 coding DNA: TGTGCCAGCAGCTTGTCGAGCAGGGGAAACTATGGCTACACCTTC.

CDR3 nucleotides: TGTGCCAGCAGCCGGCGACTAGCGGGGGGCCGAAACAATGAGCAGTACTTC. Protein sequence: CASSRRLAGGRNNEQYF. The chain uses TRBV3-1 and TRBJ2-5, with TRBD2 identical over 13 bases. This CDR3 region has 17 residues. CDR1 is LGHDT and CDR2 is YNNKEL in the germline V gene (reference sequence). The V segment lost 4 bases and the J segment 11 bases; nucleotides outside the gene matches: 16.

The V and J genes are TRBV15 and TRBJ2-7, with TRBD2 matching 7 bases. The ends lost 1 base at V and 2 bases at J; junction bases unmatched: 2. Looked up from germline, CDR1 is LNHNV and CDR2 is YYDKDF (reference sequence). The CDR3 sequence is 14 residues long. The DNA for the CDR3 is TGTGCCACCAGCAGAGGGCGGGGGACCTACGAGCAGTACTTC. Its translation: CATSRGRGTYEQYF. The whole variable domain, remainder taken from reference TRBV15 and TRBJ2-7, is DAMVIQNPRYQVTQFGKPVTLSCSQTLNHNVMYWYQQKSSQAPKLLFHYYDKDFNNEADTPDNFQSRRPNTSFCFLDIRSPGLGDTAMYLCATSRGRGTYEQYFGPGTRLTVT.

The genes are TRBV2 and TRBJ2-3; 12 nucleotides agree with TRBD2. V trimming: 6 bases; J trimming: 8 bases; junction bases outside the gene matches: 6. The CDR3 length is 14 residues. CDR1 and CDR2 from the germline V gene are SNHLY and FYNNEI. CDR3 loop: CASRGLAGLGTQYF. The CDR3, as DNA: TGTGCCAGCAGAGGACTAGCGGGGCTCGGTACGCAGTATTTT. The whole variable domain, filled in from reference TRBV2 and TRBJ2-3, reads EPEVTQTPSHQVTQMGQEVILRCVPISNHLYFYWYRQILGQKVEFLVSFYNNEISEKSEIFDDQFSVERPDGSNFTLKIRSTKLEDSAMYFCASRGLAGLGTQYFGPGTRLTVL.

The chain is built from TRBV7-2 and TRBJ2-7; D uncertain. Germline CDR1 SGHTA, CDR2 FQGNSA. The V and J ends lost 3 bases and 6 bases respectively, with 9 bases between them. The CDR3 has 12 residues. The CDR3 loop is CASSFSRFEQYF. The CDR3 bases are TGTGCCAGCAGCTTTTCTCGGTTCGAGCAGTACTTC.

This clonotype was seen more than once but under ten times. The rearrangement uses TRBV7-2 and TRBJ2-7; D is tentatively TRBD1 or TRBD2 (5 bases each). V lost 4 bases to trimming and J lost 3 bases, with 16 bases between them. CDR3 length: 15 amino acids. Germline values: CDR1 SGHTA, CDR2 FQGNSA. The DNA of the CDR3 is TGTGCCAGCAGCTACCGCCTCTGGGGGAACTACGAGCAGTACTTC. This codes for CASSYRLWGNYEQYF.

This chain connects TRBV5-1 to TRBJ2-7; TRBD1 aligns across 7 bases. This CDR3 is 15 amino acids long. Per germline, CDR1 SGHRS and CDR2 YFSETQ. The trim removed 2 bases at V and 1 base at J, leaving 6 bases unmatched. CDR3 nucleotides: TGCGCCAGCAGCTTTAGGACAGGTGGGTCCTACGAGCAGTACTTC. It is translated as CASSFRTGGSYEQYF.

This clonotype was seen ten or more times. The V gene is TRBV4-1, the J gene TRBJ1-2, with TRBD1 matching over 9 bases. CDR3 length: 14 residues. Trimming removed 3 bases from V and 5 bases from J; junction bases left unmatched: 4. CDR1 and CDR2 from the germline V gene are MGHRA and YSYEKL. CDR3 in DNA: TGCGCCAGCAGCCAGGACAGGGGCGGTTATGGCTACACCTTC. Its translation is CASSQDRGGYGYTF.

J is TRBJ1-2 and V is TRBV15, with 12 bases fitting TRBD1. V was pared by 5 bases and J by 3 bases, with 10 bases of the junction left unmatched. The CDR3 contains 17 residues. Per germline, CDR1 LNHNV and CDR2 YYDKDF (reference sequence). The CDR3: CATSGAGTGGRDYGYTF. CDR3 nucleotides: TGTGCCACCAGCGGGGCCGGGACAGGGGGCCGAGACTATGGCTACACCTTC.

This chain uses TRBV6-2 or TRBV6-3 with TRBJ1-5; D is possibly TRBD1 (5 bases). V shed 5 bases and J shed 10 bases, with 15 bases lying between them. The CDR3 has 13 residues. CDR1 MNHEY and CDR2 SVGEGT come from the germline V gene. The chain's CDR3 is CASSPRVPSPQHF. The DNA for the CDR3 is TGTGCCAGCAGTCCCAGGGTCCCCTCACCCCAGCATTTT.

A note on this clonotype: A much larger clone differs from this one at a single base, so this may be a read error. The chain is built from TRBV10-3 and TRBJ2-1; D is undetermined. The DNA end is a closer match to TRBJ2-7, so the J assignment may be wrong. Germline V gives CDR1 ENHRY, CDR2 SYGVKD. The CDR3 has 16 amino acids. The CDR3 nucleotides read TGTGCCATCAAGGTTGGGAACACCGGCTCCTACAATGAGCAGTACTTC. As protein: CAIKVGNTGSYNEQYF.

This clonotype was detected a few times. The rearrangement links TRBV5-6 to TRBJ1-2; D is unresolved. V shed 2 bases and J shed 7 bases, with 9 bases lying between them. Germline CDR1 reads SGHDT; CDR2 reads YYEEEE. This CDR3 has 12 amino acids. The CDR3 region is CASSFRAAGYTF. The CDR3 DNA sequence: TGTGCCAGCAGCTTTCGGGCTGCTGGCTACACCTTC.

The V call is TRBV6-4, the J call TRBJ1-5; maybe TRBD1 (5 bases). The CDR3 sequence is 15 residues long. Germline-derived CDR1 and CDR2 are MRHNA and SNTAGT. Trimming left V 9 bases short and J 4 bases short, with 19 bases between. The CDR3 reads CASAGPGRRNQPQHF. CDR3 DNA sequence: TGTGCCAGTGCGGGACCGGGAAGGCGGAATCAGCCCCAGCATTTT.

This chain joins TRBV7-2 and TRBJ2-1; D gene unclear. Trimming left V 5 bases short and J 2 bases short, with 13 bases between. The germline V gene encodes CDR1 SGHTA and CDR2 FQGNSA. The CDR3 is made up of 15 amino acids. CDR3 region: CASSPRVFTYNEQFF. The DNA for the CDR3 is TGTGCCAGCAGCCCAAGGGTATTCACCTACAATGAGCAGTTCTTC.

J is TRBJ2-7 and V is TRBV6-4; D is ambiguous. In germline, CDR1 is MRHNA, CDR2 SNTAGT. This CDR3 spans 15 amino acids. Trimming removed 2 bases at V and 2 bases at J, with 13 bases between. In DNA form, the CDR3 reads TGTGCCAGCAGTGACCGTATCCTGCTTACCTACGAGCAGTACTTC. Translation gives CASSDRILLTYEQYF.

The V and J genes are TRBV7-9 and TRBJ1-5, with TRBD1 matching over 8 bases. The CDR3 has 14 amino acids. V shed 5 bases, J shed 5 bases, and the junction held 5 bases outside the gene matches. CDR1 SEHNR and CDR2 FQNEAQ come from the germline V gene (reference sequence). The CDR3 here is CASSGQGEDQPQHF. CDR3 nucleotides: TGTGCCAGCAGCGGACAGGGTGAGGATCAGCCCCAGCATTTT.

There are a few counts of this clonotype. The chain is built from TRBV18 and TRBJ1-1; D is unresolved. Germline V CDR1 and CDR2: KGHSH, LQKENI. The CDR3 runs to 13 residues. The V and J ends lost 3 bases and 8 bases respectively, with 13 bases between them. CDR3 sequence reads: CASSPLAATEAFF. As DNA, the CDR3 is TGTGCCAGCTCACCCCTGGCGGCGACAGAAGCTTTCTTT.

This clonotype occurred many times. J is TRBJ2-1 and V is TRBV12-3 or TRBV12-4, with TRBD1 matching over 9 bases. Trimming at V came to 6 bases and at J to 8 bases, leaving 5 bases not matched to a gene. The CDR3 length is 13 residues. The CDR3 DNA sequence: TGTGCCAGCAGACCTACAGGGGGCGATGAGCAGTTCTTC. As protein: CASRPTGGDEQFF.